This TCR beta chain comes out of a study of shared clonotypes between healthy human individuals. The repertoire was sequenced with immunoSEQ multiplex PCR; TCRdb's copy has only in-frame clones and lacks some. The repertoire holds about 2 million clones, roughly 94% seen once, with approximately 0.13% in the top ten. Germline CDR1 SNHLY, CDR2 FYNNEI. There are 16 residues in the CDR3. With V trimmed by 6 bases and J by 2 bases, 9 bases remained unmatched. The gene calls are TRBV2 and TRBJ2-7; 11 bases agree with TRBD2. This TCR came from a man aged 18 to 29 in good health. Sequenced material: naive CD4+ T cells sorted from blood. Subset here: CD45RA+ positively selected. The chain's CDR3 is CASRGSSGGTPYEQYF. CDR3 nucleotide sequence: TGTGCCAGCAGGGGTTCTAGCGGGGGGACCCCCTACGAGCAGTACTTC.